These T cell receptor beta chains were read from a single sample in a study of blood T cell repertoires in COVID-19. Sequenced by immunoSEQ multiplex PCR; TCRdb stores in-frame clones only, minus some. The sample has approximately 200,000 clones; around 81% are singletons. The material sequenced was PBMCs or T cells enriched from blood (not recorded which). These receptor sequences come from a man aged 35-49 years who had recovered from COVID-19. The CDR3 runs from the conserved cysteine through the conserved F or W. The D gene is left open where the match is weak. Rows give clone size only sometimes, using once, few, many, or a class for an expanded clone.

d_call: NA; j_call: TRBJ2-2; v_call: TRBV7-8; clone_size: once; cdr3_nt: TGTGCCAGCAGCGCCGAGTCCTCACCCCCTGACTGGGTCACCGGGGAGCTGTTTTTT; cdr3_aa: CASSAESSPPDWVTGELFF
d_call: NA; j_call: TRBJ2-1; v_call: TRBV5-1; clone_size: NA; cdr3_nt: TGCGCCAGCAGCTTTCAAGCGGCCCACGTGGCGGATGAGCAGTTCTTC; cdr3_aa: CASSFQAAHVADEQFF
d_call: TRBD1; j_call: TRBJ2-5; v_call: TRBV15; clone_size: NA; cdr3_nt: TGTGCCACCAGCAGAGGAGACAGGGGAAAAGAGACCCAGTACTTC; cdr3_aa: CATSRGDRGKETQYF
d_call: TRBD2; j_call: TRBJ2-3; v_call: TRBV24-1; clone_size: NA; cdr3_nt: TGTGCCACCAGTGACCCCATAGCGGGGGGACCAGATACGCAGTATTTT; cdr3_aa: CATSDPIAGGPDTQYF
d_call: TRBD1; j_call: TRBJ2-1; v_call: TRBV28; clone_size: NA; cdr3_nt: TGTGCCAGCCGCGACGGACAGGGACGCAATGAGCAGTTCTTC; cdr3_aa: CASRDGQGRNEQFF
d_call: TRBD1; j_call: TRBJ1-3; v_call: TRBV15; clone_size: NA; cdr3_nt: TGTGCCATAGGACAGGGATCAAGAAACACCATATATTTT; cdr3_aa: CAIGQGSRNTIYF
d_call: NA; j_call: TRBJ1-1; v_call: TRBV6-5; clone_size: NA; cdr3_nt: TGTGCCAGCAACGACTTATCCGCGATGAACACTGAAGCTTTCTTT; cdr3_aa: CASNDLSAMNTEAFF
d_call: NA; j_call: TRBJ1-2; v_call: TRBV3-1/TRBV3-2; clone_size: NA; cdr3_nt: TGTGCCAGCAGCCAAGATTTAAGCACAACCAGCGACTTC; cdr3_aa: CASSQDLSTTSDF
d_call: TRBD1; j_call: TRBJ1-4; v_call: TRBV10-1; clone_size: NA; cdr3_nt: TGCGCCAGCAGTCAGGGGGCGAAACCCAATGAAAAACTGTTTTTT; cdr3_aa: CASSQGAKPNEKLFF
d_call: NA; j_call: TRBJ1-6; v_call: TRBV5-1; clone_size: NA; cdr3_nt: TGCGCCAGCAGCTTGGGGTCAGGGTATAATTCACCCCTCCACTTT; cdr3_aa: CASSLGSGYNSPLHF
d_call: NA; j_call: TRBJ2-5; v_call: TRBV6-5; clone_size: NA; cdr3_nt: TGTGCCAGCAGTTACTTGGGGGCGCACGGCCAAGAGACCCAGTACTTC; cdr3_aa: CASSYLGAHGQETQYF
d_call: TRBD1; j_call: TRBJ2-2; v_call: TRBV4-2; clone_size: NA; cdr3_nt: TGTGCCAGCAGCCAAGATCCAGGGGGCGTAGAGCTGTTTTTT; cdr3_aa: CASSQDPGGVELFF
d_call: NA; j_call: TRBJ1-1; v_call: TRBV6-2/TRBV6-3; clone_size: few; cdr3_nt: TGTGCCAGCAGTTACGAGGTAACAAACACTGAAGCTTTCTTT; cdr3_aa: CASSYEVTNTEAFF
d_call: NA; j_call: TRBJ1-3; v_call: TRBV30; clone_size: NA; cdr3_nt: TGTGCCTGGAGTGTACGGGTCCTCTCTGGAAACACCATATATTTT; cdr3_aa: CAWSVRVLSGNTIYF
d_call: TRBD1; j_call: TRBJ2-7; v_call: TRBV4-3; clone_size: NA; cdr3_nt: TGCGCCAGCAGCCAAGACTCGCCGGACAGGGGGTCCTACGAGCAGTACTTC; cdr3_aa: CASSQDSPDRGSYEQYF
d_call: TRBD1; j_call: TRBJ1-5; v_call: TRBV6-1; clone_size: NA; cdr3_nt: TGTGCCAGCAGTGAAATAGGGACAGTGGGTCGGTGGCCCCAGCATTTT; cdr3_aa: CASSEIGTVGRWPQHF
d_call: NA; j_call: TRBJ2-3; v_call: TRBV28; clone_size: NA; cdr3_nt: TGTGCCAGCAGCACCTTTGACCCCCAGGCAGATACGCAGTATTTT; cdr3_aa: CASSTFDPQADTQYF
d_call: NA; j_call: TRBJ2-7; v_call: TRBV30; clone_size: NA; cdr3_nt: TGTGCCTGGACTCCAGCGGGCACCTCCTACGAGCAGTACTTC; cdr3_aa: CAWTPAGTSYEQYF
d_call: NA; j_call: TRBJ2-7; v_call: TRBV5-5; clone_size: NA; cdr3_nt: TGTGCCAGCAGCTTACAAGGGACTCCCTTTTACGAGCAGTACTTC; cdr3_aa: CASSLQGTPFYEQYF
d_call: TRBD1; j_call: TRBJ2-7; v_call: TRBV7-9; clone_size: once; cdr3_nt: TGTGCCAGCAGCTTCACAGGGGGCCGCGAGCAGTACTTC; cdr3_aa: CASSFTGGREQYF
d_call: NA; j_call: TRBJ1-1; v_call: TRBV28; clone_size: NA; cdr3_nt: TGTGCCAGCACCTTGGGGGGGAACACTGAAGCTTTCTTT; cdr3_aa: CASTLGGNTEAFF
d_call: NA; j_call: TRBJ2-3; v_call: TRBV11-2; clone_size: NA; cdr3_nt: TGTGCCAGCAGCTTAGGGCACACCACAGATACGCAGTATTTT; cdr3_aa: CASSLGHTTDTQYF
d_call: TRBD2; j_call: TRBJ2-1; v_call: TRBV5-1; clone_size: NA; cdr3_nt: TGCGCCAGCAGCTTGGCCCGTAGCGGGGGGAACAATGAGCAGTTCTTC; cdr3_aa: CASSLARSGGNNEQFF
d_call: TRBD1; j_call: TRBJ2-7; v_call: TRBV5-1; clone_size: NA; cdr3_nt: TGCGCCAGCAGCTTAAGAACAGGGGCAGACGAGCAGTACTTC; cdr3_aa: CASSLRTGADEQYF
d_call: NA; j_call: TRBJ1-2; v_call: TRBV18; clone_size: NA; cdr3_nt: TGTGCCAGCTCACCAAGTAACAGCAATAACTATGGCTACACCTTC; cdr3_aa: CASSPSNSNNYGYTF
d_call: NA; j_call: TRBJ1-2; v_call: TRBV6-5; clone_size: NA; cdr3_nt: TGTGCCAGCAGTTACGCGTCTCAATTTCGGTATGGCTACACCTTC; cdr3_aa: CASSYASQFRYGYTF
d_call: NA; j_call: TRBJ2-1; v_call: TRBV19; clone_size: NA; cdr3_nt: TGTGCCAGTAGTATAGCCGGACACAAGTACAATGAGCAGTTCTTC; cdr3_aa: CASSIAGHKYNEQFF
d_call: TRBD1; j_call: TRBJ1-2; v_call: TRBV18; clone_size: NA; cdr3_nt: TGTGCCAGCTCACCGGGACAGGGTAGCTATGGCTACACCTTC; cdr3_aa: CASSPGQGSYGYTF
d_call: NA; j_call: TRBJ2-7; v_call: TRBV6-5; clone_size: NA; cdr3_nt: TGTGCCAGCAGTTTCTTACAGGCGGACGAGCAGTACTTC; cdr3_aa: CASSFLQADEQYF
d_call: TRBD1; j_call: TRBJ1-3; v_call: TRBV2; clone_size: few; cdr3_nt: TGTGCCAGCAGTTCGGACAGGGTGAGAGGAAACACCATATATTTT; cdr3_aa: CASSSDRVRGNTIYF
d_call: NA; j_call: TRBJ1-6; v_call: TRBV10-3; clone_size: NA; cdr3_nt: TGTGCCGTGAGACCTGAGGGTTCACCCCTCCACTTT; cdr3_aa: CAVRPEGSPLHF
d_call: TRBD1; j_call: TRBJ2-7; v_call: TRBV24-1; clone_size: NA; cdr3_nt: TGTGCCACCAGTGACCGCCAGGGGGCCGAGCAGTACTTC; cdr3_aa: CATSDRQGAEQYF